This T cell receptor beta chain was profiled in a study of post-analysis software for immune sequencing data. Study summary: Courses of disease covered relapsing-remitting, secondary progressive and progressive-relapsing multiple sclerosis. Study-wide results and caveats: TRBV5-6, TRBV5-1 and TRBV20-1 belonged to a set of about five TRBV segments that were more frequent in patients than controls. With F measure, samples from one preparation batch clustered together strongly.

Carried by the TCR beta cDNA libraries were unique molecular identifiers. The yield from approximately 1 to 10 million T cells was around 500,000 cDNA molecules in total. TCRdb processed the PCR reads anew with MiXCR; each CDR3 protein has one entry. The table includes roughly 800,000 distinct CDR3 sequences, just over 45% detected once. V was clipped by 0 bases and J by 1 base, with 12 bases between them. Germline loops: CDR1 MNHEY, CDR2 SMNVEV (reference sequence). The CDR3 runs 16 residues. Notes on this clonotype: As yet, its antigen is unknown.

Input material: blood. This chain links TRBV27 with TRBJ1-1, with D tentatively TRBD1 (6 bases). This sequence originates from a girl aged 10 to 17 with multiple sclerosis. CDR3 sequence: CASSLSAGAQNTEAFF. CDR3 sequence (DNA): TGTGCCAGCAGTTTATCGGCGGGGGCCCAGAACACTGAAGCTTTCTTT.